These 20 T cell receptor beta chains share one sample of origin, sequenced in a study of blood T cell repertoires in COVID-19. Assay: immunoSEQ multiplex PCR; the TCRdb copy retains only in-frame clones and omits some. The sample lists roughly 240,000 clones; 65% to 90% were seen once. Sequenced sample: peripheral blood. The receptors shown here come from a middle-aged man who had recovered from COVID-19.

The rearrangement joins TRBV7-8 to TRBJ2-3; D remains unclear. CDR3 length: 15 amino acids. Germline values: CDR1 SGHVS, CDR2 FQNEAQ. V dropped 5 bases and J dropped 2 bases, with 14 bases sitting between them. The CDR3 coding sequence is TGTGCCAGCAGCCAACAGAAAACAATCACAGATACGCAGTATTTT. This encodes CASSQQKTITDTQYF.

This chain uses TRBV27 with TRBJ2-5; no definite D call. The CDR3 is 13 amino acids. V was trimmed by 4 bases and J by 2 bases, leaving 8 bases between them. From germline, CDR1 is MNHEY and CDR2 SMNVEV (reference sequence). The CDR3 loop reads CASSWAPQETQYF. The CDR3 nucleotides read TGTGCCAGCAGTTGGGCCCCGCAAGAGACCCAGTACTTC.

The DNA of the CDR3 is TGTGCCAGCGGGAGGAACACTGAAGCTTTCTTT. Amino acids: CASGRNTEAFF. The chain couples TRBV6-5 to TRBJ1-1; D remains ambiguous. The CDR3 has 11 residues. The germline V gene encodes CDR1 MNHEY and CDR2 SVGAGI. V gave up 8 bases and J gave up 1 base, with 5 bases separating them.

The rearrangement uses TRBV24-1 and TRBJ1-2; unclear D gene. Germline CDR1 KGHDR, CDR2 SFDVKD. The CDR3 has 17 amino acids. V was cut by 9 bases and J by 4 bases, with 26 bases left in between. The CDR3 reads CATVATTGTTLPYGYTF. CDR3 nucleotides: TGTGCCACCGTGGCGACGACTGGAACTACCCTTCCCTATGGCTACACCTTC.

The V gene is TRBV19, the J gene TRBJ1-2; D is ambiguous. The germline V gene has CDR1 LNHDA and CDR2 SQIVND (reference sequence). The CDR3 contains 13 residues. Trimming shortened V by 6 bases and J by 4 bases, and 12 bases separated the two germline ends. CDR3: CASSSFLRYGYTF. The DNA of the CDR3 is TGTGCCAGTAGCTCGTTCCTCCGCTATGGCTACACCTTC.

The V and J genes are TRBV10-3 and TRBJ2-3; 9 positions match TRBD2. Germline lookup yields CDR1 ENHRY and CDR2 SYGVKD. CDR3 size: 16 residues. V lost 7 bases and J lost 1; bases outside the gene matches: 9. The CDR3 DNA reads TGTGCCATCACCGGAGGGGTAGCGGGAGGCACAGATACGCAGTATTTT. Protein: CAITGGVAGGTDTQYF.

In DNA form, the CDR3 reads TGTGCCAGTAGCCCACACGGACCAACTCGGGGCGGGGAGCTGTTTTTT. The encoded protein is CASSPHGPTRGGELFF. The J gene is TRBJ2-2, the V gene TRBV19, with D possibly TRBD2 on 5 matching bases. CDR1 is LNHDA, CDR2 SQIVND, per germline (reference sequence). V gave up 6 bases and J gave up 7 bases, with 21 bases separating them. The CDR3 length is 16 residues.

The rearrangement joins TRBV9 to TRBJ2-1; 9 nucleotides align to TRBD1. The CDR3 is made up of 13 amino acids. Unmatched junction bases numbered 5, after V lost 4 bases and J lost 9 bases. The germline CDR1 and CDR2 sequences are SGDLS and YYNGEE. For the CDR3, the DNA is TGTGCCAGCAGCCGGGACAGGGAGGGTGAGCAGTTCTTC. It translates to CASSRDREGEQFF.

This clone was detected a few times. The chain employs TRBV29-1 and TRBJ1-4; 8 bases map to TRBD1. Germline values: CDR1 SQVTM, CDR2 ANQGSEA. This CDR3 region has 15 residues. V trimming: 5 bases; J trimming: 6 bases; junction bases outside the gene matches: 11. The CDR3 bases are TGCAGCGTTCTCCTACGGACAGGGAGGGATGAAAAACTGTTTTTT. Translation: CSVLLRTGRDEKLFF.

The CDR3 sequence is CASSLAEGGELFF. The CDR3 DNA is TGTGCCAGCAGCTTAGCAGAGGGCGGGGAGCTGTTTTTT. V usage is TRBV7-7 and J usage is TRBJ2-2, with D possibly being TRBD2 (5 bases). The ends were cut back, 0 bases at V and 7 bases at J, with 6 bases in the middle. Germline CDR1 SSHAT, CDR2 FNYEAQ (reference sequence). There are 13 residues in the CDR3.

The chain recombines TRBV6-6 with TRBJ1-1; D uncertain. From germline, CDR1 is MNHNY and CDR2 SVGAGI (reference sequence). V gave up 1 base and J gave up 3 bases, with 12 bases separating them. The CDR3 consists of 15 residues. DNA for the CDR3: TGTGCCAGCAGTTACTACCCCGGGATGGACACTGAAGCTTTCTTT. Amino acids: CASSYYPGMDTEAFF.

V is TRBV10-2 and J is TRBJ1-1; maybe TRBD1 (5 bases). The V gene lost 2 bases and the J gene lost 2 bases, with 18 bases spanning the gap. The CDR3 runs 17 residues. Germline V gene lookup returns CDR1 WSHSY and CDR2 SAAADI. The DNA of the CDR3 is TGCGCCAGCAGTGAGCCAATGACAGCCCGATTAAACACTGAAGCTTTCTTT. Translated: CASSEPMTARLNTEAFF.

This rearrangement joins TRBV7-2 to TRBJ1-1; D not certain. CDR3 length: 13 residues. V lost 1 base and J lost 5, with 8 bases in between. Germline V gene data show CDR1 as SGHTA and CDR2 as FQGNSA. The CDR3 coding sequence is TGTGCCAGCAGCTTAGTCGCAGATACTGAAGCTTTCTTT. Encoded protein: CASSLVADTEAFF.

This clone was counted only a few times. Different DNA sequences within this sample yield the same CDR3. The chain couples TRBV19 to TRBJ1-1, with 7 bases that match TRBD1. Germline assignment: CDR1 LNHDA and CDR2 SQIVND (reference sequence). The junction had 8 bases not matched to a gene; V was cut back by 3 bases and J by 1 base. The CDR3 loop spans 16 amino acids. The CDR3 DNA follows: TGTGCCAGTAGTATGAACGTCGGACAGGAGAACACTGAAGCTTTCTTT. Translated: CASSMNVGQENTEAFF.

The V and J genes are TRBV19 and TRBJ2-1, with 12 bases that match TRBD2. The CDR3 loop spans 13 amino acids. The V gene's germline CDR1 is LNHDA and CDR2 SQIVND (reference sequence). The J segment lost 6 bases and the V segment lost 10 bases, leaving 4 bases of the junction unmatched. CDR3 residues: CATGTSGFNEQFF. CDR3 in DNA: TGTGCCACCGGGACTAGCGGGTTCAATGAGCAGTTCTTC.

The chain is built from TRBV6-6 and TRBJ2-5; D is possibly TRBD2 (6 bases). The CDR3 is 14 residues long. With 2 bases removed from V and 2 bases from J, the gap between germline ends came to 9 bases. The germline V gene has CDR1 MNHNY and CDR2 SVGAGI (reference sequence). This CDR3 is CASSYIAGQETQYF. The CDR3, as DNA: TGTGCCAGCAGTTACATCGCGGGGCAAGAGACCCAGTACTTC.

The rearrangement links TRBV19 to TRBJ1-1, with D perhaps TRBD1 (5 bases). Germline-derived CDR1 and CDR2 are LNHDA and SQIVND (reference sequence). The V end was cut by 1 base, the J end by 7 bases, with 13 bases between. This CDR3 region has 14 residues. CDR3 loop: CASSIAPRGIEAFF. The CDR3 region has the DNA TGTGCCAGTAGTATAGCCCCTCGGGGGATTGAAGCTTTCTTT.

This chain uses TRBV18 with TRBJ1-1, with D perhaps TRBD1 (5 bases). Germline CDR1 reads KGHSH; CDR2 reads LQKENI. The V and J ends lost 3 bases and 8 bases respectively, with 13 bases between them. CDR3 length equals 13 residues. The CDR3 sequence: CASSPGPASEAFF. The CDR3 DNA reads TGTGCCAGCTCACCGGGGCCAGCGTCCGAAGCTTTCTTT.

The chain carries TRBV5-4 and TRBJ2-1, with 7 bases that match TRBD2. Trimming took 0 bases from V and 0 from J; bases not matched to a gene: 9. Germline CDR1 SGHNT, CDR2 YYREEE (reference sequence). The CDR3 has 18 amino acids. CDR3 region: CASSLDIGGLPSYNEQFF. The CDR3 DNA sequence: TGTGCCAGCAGCTTGGATATCGGGGGGTTGCCCTCCTACAATGAGCAGTTCTTC.

This chain uses TRBV10-3 with TRBJ1-1; D is ambiguous. The germline V and J ends were trimmed by 7 bases and 1 base, with 7 bases remaining between them. The CDR3 extends over 12 amino acids. The germline V gene encodes CDR1 ENHRY and CDR2 SYGVKD. Here the CDR3 reads CAIKLENTEAFF. The CDR3 region has the DNA TGTGCCATCAAACTAGAGAACACTGAAGCTTTCTTT.